The subject of this entry is one TCR beta chain. The source of the sample is a study of blood T cell repertoires in COVID-19. Study details: Samples of COVID-19 (acute and convalescent) were obtained from the United States, Italy and Spain. The cDNA or gDNA used as material had been derived from T cells, B-cell-depleted T cells, or PBMCs.

In the source study's methods: Amplification with reference gene primers provided the estimates of nucleated cell counts. Here immunoSEQ multiplex PCR was the method, and the copy in TCRdb shows in-frame clones only, minus some. That table furnishes V, J and clone size, whereas the DNA furnished D and trimming. The data hold over 75,000 clones, with around four fifths observed a single time. Trimming pared 7 bases from V and 8 bases from J, leaving 13 bases between. Germline CDR1 is SNHLY and CDR2 is FYNNEI. The CDR3 has 12 residues. The genes are TRBV2 and TRBJ2-3, with no clear D. The specimen was peripheral blood. The receptor was isolated from a human donor in a cohort sampled during active COVID-19. In nucleotides, the CDR3 is TGTGCCAGCAACTCCCTAGGTTTTACGCAGTATTTT. Amino acid sequence: CASNSLGFTQYF.